The TCR beta chain described here comes from a study of cytomegalovirus exposure and HLA in healthy donors. Study-level points and caveats: It was approximately 170 TCR beta chains that were listed as cytomegalovirus-associated. Reportedly, cytomegalovirus status was diagnosed with high sensitivity and specificity.

Trimming stripped 1 base from V and 4 bases from J, with 13 bases between. CDR1 is MGHDK and CDR2 is SYGVNS in the germline V gene. This CDR3 region has 15 residues. A remark on this clone: Its antigen is not identified.

PCR used 60 Vbeta primers and 13 Jbeta primers. Using immunoSEQ multiplex PCR, the repertoire was profiled, and TCRdb retains in-frame clones only, with some absent. The table shows 150,000 to 200,000 clones, with more than 75% occurring only once. The material sequenced was PBMCs. The clonotype originates from a woman between 25 and 40 years old in good health and CMV-seropositive. The V call is TRBV25-1, the J call TRBJ1-1; D uncertain. The CDR3 is CASSEFGEVGTEAFF. The CDR3 nucleotides read TGTGCCAGCAGTGAATTTGGCGAGGTGGGCACTGAAGCTTTCTTT.